Listed below are T cell receptor beta chains from one sample, sequenced in a study of T cell repertoires in cytomegalovirus infection. MiXCR, applied by TCRdb to the reads, yields one record per CDR3 protein. The sample records 510,000 or so distinct CDR3 sequences, around a quarter being singletons. The specimen was PBMCs. These receptors all stem from a human donor in good health (CMV status not recorded). Some clones in this sample may be carry-over from other donors' samples. The conserved cysteine and the conserved F or W are not part of the CDR3 here. Each record gives: clone size, V gene, J gene, CDR3 protein. Clone size appears in some rows only: once, few, many, or a class for an expanded clone.

.	TRBV7-3	TRBJ2-5	ASSFLAGPQETQY
.	TRBV9	TRBJ1-2	ASSAGQPYGYT
.	TRBV10-3	TRBJ1-2	AIGPAGISYGYT
.	TRBV19	TRBJ2-5	ASSMAHLRGETQY
few	TRBV12-3/TRBV12-4	TRBJ1-1	ASSFLETVNTEAF
few	TRBV7-2	TRBJ1-4	ASSRTGSEKLF
many	TRBV12-3/TRBV12-4	TRBJ2-1	ASSPASGYNEQF
few	TRBV7-2	TRBJ2-1	ASSYRVVMPPYNEQF
few	TRBV11-1	TRBJ1-2	ASSVGGHGYT
.	TRBV6-5	TRBJ2-7	ASSYTSGRSEQY
.	TRBV10-3	TRBJ2-1	AISEPGLAGGNEQF
.	TRBV28	TRBJ1-2	ASSTGQLYNYGYT
.	TRBV6-2/TRBV6-3	TRBJ2-1	ASSPPGTGLVEQF
few	TRBV9	TRBJ2-1	ASSPGQGASAEQF
few	TRBV7-2	TRBJ2-1	ASSPIPGLGGPTEQF
.	TRBV28	TRBJ2-3	ASSLSYGIPDTQY
.	TRBV5-4	TRBJ1-2	ASSLDRSGYGYT
few	TRBV12-3/TRBV12-4	TRBJ2-5	ASSWGQELQETQY
few	TRBV27	TRBJ2-3	ASSSTGAGTDTQY
few	TRBV3-1	TRBJ2-2	ASSQGGVGVGELF
many	TRBV20-1	TRBJ1-2	SARGVRGHGYT
.	TRBV12-3/TRBV12-4	TRBJ1-2	ASSLGFMRGRLNYGYT
many	TRBV7-2	TRBJ1-4	ASSLGGAYNEKLF
.	TRBV19	TRBJ2-5	ASSMWISGSQETQY
few	TRBV4-3	TRBJ2-1	ASSQDGLAPTYNEQF
.	TRBV2	TRBJ2-1	ASSKGLAEGNEQF
few	TRBV5-4	TRBJ2-1	ASSLGTSGTYNEQF
few	TRBV5-6	TRBJ2-3	ASSLVGGVTDTQY
few	TRBV14	TRBJ2-1	ASSQESDTSGTGEQF
few	TRBV6-2/TRBV6-3	TRBJ2-4	ASSYSTGRNIQY
many	TRBV19	TRBJ1-1	AVSWGVNTEAF
many	TRBV7-9	TRBJ2-3	ASSLAPAFAGDTDTQY
once	TRBV4-1	TRBJ2-3	ASSQGPIAGTTDTQY
few	TRBV11-1	TRBJ1-2	ASSSGNVRSKGYT
.	TRBV20-1	TRBJ2-3	SANRPSGHTDTQY
.	TRBV25-1	TRBJ1-1	ASSALGGEAF
.	TRBV28	TRBJ1-1	ASSLVRPGAVGTEAF
.	TRBV12-3/TRBV12-4	TRBJ1-2	ASSLSGLVWYGYT
.	TRBV7-9	TRBJ1-1	ASSLEGTEGTEAF
.	TRBV20-1	TRBJ1-6	SARPGTEYNSPLH
.	TRBV5-6	TRBJ2-3	ASSAGLAGVTDTQY
many	TRBV12-3/TRBV12-4	TRBJ2-1	ASRYRGGNEQF
.	TRBV6-2/TRBV6-3	TRBJ2-1	ASSYSTADYNYNEQF
few	TRBV5-5	TRBJ2-4	ASSLGRGPGAGQNIQY
.	TRBV12-3/TRBV12-4	TRBJ1-2	ASSTLTGGTYGYT
few	TRBV2	TRBJ1-1	ASSREMAGVTEAF
few	TRBV5-4	TRBJ1-2	ASSYDSNYGYT
.	TRBV2	TRBJ1-1	ASNLATLGEAF
few	TRBV24-1	TRBJ1-2	ATSESDRGNYGYT
.	TRBV4-3	TRBJ2-3	ASSQDGPSRMGDTQY
many	TRBV7-2	TRBJ1-2	ASSFDSSYGYT